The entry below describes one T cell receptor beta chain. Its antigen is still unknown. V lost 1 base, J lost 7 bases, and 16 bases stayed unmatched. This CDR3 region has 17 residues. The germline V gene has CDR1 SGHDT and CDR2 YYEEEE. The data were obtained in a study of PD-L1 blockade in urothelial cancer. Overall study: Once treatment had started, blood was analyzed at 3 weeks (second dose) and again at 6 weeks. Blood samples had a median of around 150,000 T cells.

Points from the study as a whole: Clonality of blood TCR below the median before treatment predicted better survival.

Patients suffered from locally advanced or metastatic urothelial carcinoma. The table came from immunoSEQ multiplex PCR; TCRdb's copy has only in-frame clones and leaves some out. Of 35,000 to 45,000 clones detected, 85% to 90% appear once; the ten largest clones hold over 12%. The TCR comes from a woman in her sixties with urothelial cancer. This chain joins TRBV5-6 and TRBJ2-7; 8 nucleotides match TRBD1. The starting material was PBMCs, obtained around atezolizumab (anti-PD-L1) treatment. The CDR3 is CASSLYGMQGATGEQYF. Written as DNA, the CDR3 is TGTGCCAGCAGCTTGTATGGCATGCAGGGGGCGACGGGAGAGCAGTACTTC. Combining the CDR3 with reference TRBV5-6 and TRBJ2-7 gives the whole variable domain DAGVTQSPTHLIKTRGQQVTLRCSPKSGHDTVSWYQQALGQGPQFIFQYYEEEERQRGNFPDRFSGHQFPNYSSELNVNALLLGDSALYLCASSLYGMQGATGEQYFGPGTRLTVT.